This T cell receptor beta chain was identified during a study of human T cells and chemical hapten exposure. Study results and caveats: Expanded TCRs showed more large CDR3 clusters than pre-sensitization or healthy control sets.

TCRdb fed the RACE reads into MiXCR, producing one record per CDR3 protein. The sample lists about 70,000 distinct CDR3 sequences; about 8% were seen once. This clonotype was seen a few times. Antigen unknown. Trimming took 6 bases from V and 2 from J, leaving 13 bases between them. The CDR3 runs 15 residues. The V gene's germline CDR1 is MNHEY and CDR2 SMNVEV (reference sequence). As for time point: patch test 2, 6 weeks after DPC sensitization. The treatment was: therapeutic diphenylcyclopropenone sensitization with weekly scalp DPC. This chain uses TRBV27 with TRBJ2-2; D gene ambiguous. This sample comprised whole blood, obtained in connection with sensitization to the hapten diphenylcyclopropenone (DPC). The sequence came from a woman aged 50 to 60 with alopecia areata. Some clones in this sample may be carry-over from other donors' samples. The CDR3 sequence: CASRGLSSNTGELFF. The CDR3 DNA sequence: TGTGCCAGCAGAGGGCTAAGCTCAAACACCGGGGAGCTGTTTTTT.